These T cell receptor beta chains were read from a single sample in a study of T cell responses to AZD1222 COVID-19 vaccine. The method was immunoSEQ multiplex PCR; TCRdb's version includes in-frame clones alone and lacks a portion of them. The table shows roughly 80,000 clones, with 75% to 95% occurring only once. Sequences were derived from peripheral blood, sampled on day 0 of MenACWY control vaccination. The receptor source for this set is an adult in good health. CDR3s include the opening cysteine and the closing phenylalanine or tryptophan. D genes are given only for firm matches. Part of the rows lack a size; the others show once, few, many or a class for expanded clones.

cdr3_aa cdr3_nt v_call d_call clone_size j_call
CASSLNRVVTEAFF TGTGCCAGCAGCTTGAACAGGGTGGTAACTGAAGCTTTCTTT TRBV5-6 NA NA TRBJ1-1
CASSQESVEQFF TGCGCCAGCAGCCAAGAATCCGTTGAGCAGTTCTTC TRBV4-1 NA NA TRBJ2-1
CASSSLRGNEQFF TGTGCCAGCAGCTCGCTCCGGGGAAATGAGCAGTTCTTC TRBV7-2 NA NA TRBJ2-1
CASSESGSPTQSYF TGCGCCAGCAGTGAAAGCGGGAGTCCCACCCAGTCGTACTTC TRBV10-1 TRBD2 NA TRBJ2-7
CASSRAWDRDQPQHF TGTGCCAGCAGCCGCGCTTGGGACAGGGACCAGCCCCAGCATTTT TRBV7-2 TRBD1 NA TRBJ1-5
CASSKVGEREQYF TGTGCCAGCAGCAAAGTCGGGGAACGCGAGCAGTACTTC TRBV7-3 NA NA TRBJ2-7
CASNSYGRAETQYF TGTGCCAGCAACTCTTACGGGAGGGCGGAGACCCAGTACTTC TRBV3-1/TRBV3-2 TRBD2 NA TRBJ2-5
CASTPGGTGYGYTF TGTGCCAGCACCCCGGGAGGGACTGGCTATGGCTACACCTTC TRBV5-4 NA NA TRBJ1-2
CASSLHQETQYF TGTGCCAGCAGCCTACACCAAGAGACCCAGTACTTC TRBV3-1/TRBV3-2 NA NA TRBJ2-5
CASSESRRSSYNEQFF TGCGCCAGCAGTGAGTCGAGGCGGAGCTCCTACAATGAGCAGTTCTTC TRBV10-1 NA NA TRBJ2-1
CASSQGTHTEALF TGTGCCAGCAGTCAGGGTACGCACACTGAAGCTCTCTTT TRBV12-3/TRBV12-4 NA NA TRBJ1-1
CASSPPSRSGANVLTF TGTGCCAGCTCACCACCCAGTAGGTCTGGGGCCAACGTCCTGACTTTC TRBV18 NA NA TRBJ2-6
CASSAGQATNEAFF TGTGCCAGCAGTGCGGGACAGGCTACTAATGAAGCTTTCTTT TRBV28 TRBD1 once TRBJ1-1
CASSQEGAGIYGYTF TGCGCCAGCAGCCAAGAGGGGGCAGGGATCTATGGCTACACCTTC TRBV4-1 NA NA TRBJ1-2
CASSPPGALVGYTF TGTGCCAGCAGTCCACCGGGGGCGCTTGTTGGCTACACCTTC TRBV28 NA few TRBJ1-2
CARSFLREPSSDYGYTF TGTGCCAGAAGCTTTTTGAGGGAACCCTCATCCGACTATGGCTACACCTTC TRBV7-5 NA NA TRBJ1-2
CASSFSLAREQYF TGTGCCAGCAGCTTTTCTCTAGCCCGGGAGCAGTACTTC TRBV7-8 NA once TRBJ2-7
CASSRTGMGQPQHF TGTGCCAGCAGCCGGACAGGGATGGGTCAGCCCCAGCATTTT TRBV7-2 TRBD1 NA TRBJ1-5
CASSYGRGQGNQPQHF TGTGCCAGCAGTTACGGTCGCGGCCAGGGCAATCAGCCCCAGCATTTT TRBV6-6 NA NA TRBJ1-5
CASSRRGPSGNTIYF TGTGCCAGCAGCAGACGGGGGCCCTCTGGAAACACCATATATTTT TRBV11-2 NA NA TRBJ1-3
CASTPLGAGQPQHF TGTGCCAGCACTCCCCTGGGGGCAGGTCAGCCCCAGCATTTT TRBV28 NA NA TRBJ1-5
CASGLNLDSIAFF TGTGCTAGTGGTCTAAATCTTGACAGTATAGCTTTCTTT TRBV12-5 NA NA TRBJ1-1